This TCR beta chain was identified during a study of T-cell reconstitution after alpha-beta-depleted transplantation in children. As it was prepared, the TCRbeta library received unique molecular identifiers. TCRdb recomputed calls from the PCR reads with MiXCR, one row per CDR3 protein. Of hundreds of thousands of distinct CDR3 sequences listed, 8.4% were seen once; the top ten hold 35% to 40%. The specimen comprised PBMCs, mostly from graft donor cells, sampled 360 days after TCRalphabeta/CD19-depleted stem cell transplant. This clonotype originated in a male patient aged 2 to 9 who had a stem cell transplant for acute myeloid leukemia, so the T cells may come from the graft donor.

The CDR3 coding sequence is TGCAGTGCAGGAGGACAGGGGTGGTCCGATGAGCAGTTCTTC. Its protein is CSAGGQGWSDEQFF. The genes are TRBV20-1 and TRBJ2-1; 9 bases align to TRBD1. The germline gives CDR1 DFQATT, CDR2 SNEGSKA (reference sequence). V dropped 6 bases and J dropped 8; count of bases not matched to a gene: 11. The CDR3 consists of 14 residues.